This TCR beta chain derives from a study of T cell repertoires in cytomegalovirus infection. Study summary: The public TCR beta signatures pointed to both CMV infection and matching HLA type.

Notes on the study in general: CMV-specific TCR beta clonotypes restricted by HLA-C were the ones dominating the ex vivo response.

TCRdb ran MiXCR on the reads and lists one entry per CDR3 protein. The sample carries around 900,000 distinct CDR3 sequences, approximately 33% recorded once. Remarks on this clonotype: Its specificity is unknown.

The CDR3 runs to 14 residues. CDR1 is MNHNY and CDR2 is SVGAGI in the germline V gene (reference sequence). The ends were cut back, 2 bases at V and 6 bases at J, with 11 bases in the middle. This clonotype originated in a human donor in good health (CMV status not recorded). Some clones in this sample may be carry-over from other donors' samples. V gene TRBV6-6 combines with J gene TRBJ2-1, with D tentatively TRBD1 or TRBD2 (5 bases each). Specimen: cultured CD8+ T cells from PBMCs, collected from culture after CMV antigen stimulation. CDR3: CASSYGGDFNEQFF. The CDR3 DNA is TGTGCCAGCAGTTACGGGGGAGACTTCAATGAGCAGTTCTTC.